The 21 T cell receptor beta chains below come from one sample, sequenced in a study of T cell responses to AZD1222 COVID-19 vaccine. Clones were sequenced by immunoSEQ multiplex PCR, and TCRdb holds only the in-frame ones, with some missing. The data contain around 160,000 clones, 75% to 90% of them singletons. The sample here was peripheral blood, taken on day 0 of MenACWY control vaccination. The origin of the receptors is an adult in good health.

This sequence joins TRBV5-1 and TRBJ2-3; 8 positions match TRBD2. Germline V gene lookup returns CDR1 SGHRS and CDR2 YFSETQ. The CDR3 sequence is 16 residues long. The J segment lost 4 bases and the V segment lost 0 bases, leaving 7 bases of the junction unmatched. The CDR3 nucleotides are TGCGCCAGCAGCTTGGGCCCGGGGGGGCCCTCAGATACGCAGTATTTT. This codes for CASSLGPGGPSDTQYF.

V and J are TRBV6-6 and TRBJ1-2, with 9 bases lining up with TRBD1. The germline gives CDR1 MNHNY, CDR2 SVGAGI (reference sequence). The junction had 9 bases not matched to a gene; V was cut back by 5 bases and J by 8 bases. This CDR3 comprises 14 residues. The CDR3 protein is CASSRSGQGSGYTF. In DNA form, the CDR3 reads TGTGCCAGCAGTCGATCGGGACAGGGTAGCGGCTACACCTTC.

V is TRBV10-3 and J is TRBJ1-4; unclear D gene. V lost 6 bases and J 8 bases, leaving 13 bases between the germline ends. This CDR3 comprises 13 residues. CDR1 is ENHRY and CDR2 is SYGVKD in the germline V gene. CDR3 DNA sequence: TGTGCCATCAGGCCGGCCTTGAGGGAAAAACTGTTTTTT. As protein: CAIRPALREKLFF.

This clone was recorded once. Here the CDR3 reads CASSIGRKEAFF. CDR3 coding DNA: TGTGCCAGTAGTATAGGGAGGAAAGAAGCTTTCTTT. The chain carries TRBV19 and TRBJ1-1; D call uncertain. The V end was cut by 1 base, the J end by 8 bases, with 8 bases between. Germline values: CDR1 LNHDA, CDR2 SQIVND (reference sequence). This CDR3 is built from 12 residues.

The chain links TRBV5-1 to TRBJ2-1; unclear D gene. Germline V gene lookup returns CDR1 SGHRS and CDR2 YFSETQ. With 0 bases removed from V and 6 bases from J, the gap between germline ends came to 7 bases. The CDR3 is made up of 13 amino acids. CDR3 in amino acids: CASSLAQPNEQFF. The CDR3 nucleotides read TGCGCCAGCAGCTTGGCACAGCCCAATGAGCAGTTCTTC.

The chain has TRBV28 and TRBJ2-1; D is possibly TRBD1 or TRBD2 (5 bases each). Trimming took 7 bases from V and 6 from J, leaving 19 bases between them. CDR1 and CDR2 from the germline V gene are MDHEN and SYDVKM. The CDR3 is 15 residues long. CDR3 amino acids: CASTQRKGSINEQFF. CDR3 in DNA: TGTGCCAGCACCCAGAGGAAGGGGAGCATCAATGAGCAGTTCTTC.

The chain couples TRBV9 to TRBJ2-5; the D gene is possibly TRBD2 (6 bases). The CDR3 has 15 residues. Trimming shortened V by 0 bases and J by 0 bases, and 9 bases separated the two germline ends. CDR1 and CDR2 (germline): SGDLS, YYNGEE. The chain's CDR3 is CASSVGREYQETQYF. DNA of the CDR3: TGTGCCAGCAGCGTAGGACGGGAGTACCAAGAGACCCAGTACTTC.

The V call is TRBV9, the J call TRBJ2-1; 10 nucleotides align to TRBD2. Trimming took 4 bases from V and 8 from J; bases not matched to a gene: 9. This CDR3 comprises 15 residues. CDR1 and CDR2 from the germline V gene are SGDLS and YYNGEE. CDR3 protein: CASSIAGGPPHEQFF. The CDR3 bases are TGTGCCAGCAGCATAGCGGGGGGTCCCCCACATGAGCAGTTCTTC.

The CDR3 reads CASSDFGAPNNEQFF. DNA for the CDR3: TGTGCCAGCAGTGATTTTGGGGCTCCCAATAATGAGCAGTTCTTC. V and J are TRBV2 and TRBJ2-1, with D tentatively TRBD1 (5 bases). This CDR3 spans 15 amino acids. CDR1 is SNHLY and CDR2 is FYNNEI in the germline V gene. Trimming stripped 3 bases from V and 7 bases from J, with 16 bases between.

The chain has TRBV11-3 and TRBJ1-6; D possibly corresponds to TRBD1 (5 bases). Germline loops: CDR1 SGHNT, CDR2 YENEEA. The ends were cut back, 3 bases at V and 7 bases at J, with 7 bases in the middle. There are 13 residues in the CDR3. The CDR3 sequence is CASSLGVNSPLHF. CDR3 coding DNA: TGTGCCAGCAGCTTGGGGGTCAATTCACCCCTCCACTTT.

This chain connects TRBV3-1 (or the pseudogene TRBV3-2) to TRBJ1-2; 9 bases line up with TRBD1. V dropped 5 bases and J dropped 6; count of bases not matched to a gene: 7. This CDR3 region has 14 residues. CDR1 LGHDT and CDR2 YNNKEL come from the germline V gene (reference sequence). The CDR3 region is CASSDRGDRHGYTF. DNA of the CDR3: TGTGCCAGCAGCGACAGGGGGGACCGGCATGGCTACACCTTC.

The genes are TRBV10-1 and TRBJ1-1, with D unclear. Per the germline V gene, CDR1 is WNHNN and CDR2 is SYGVQD (reference sequence). This CDR3 region has 13 residues. Between the trimmed V and J ends, which lost 2 bases and 0 bases, there was a span of 4 bases. The CDR3 DNA reads TGCGCCAGCAGTGAGACTATGAACACTGAAGCTTTCTTT. Amino acid sequence: CASSETMNTEAFF.

This chain joins TRBV7-9 and TRBJ1-6; TRBD1 matches at 9 bases. This CDR3 is 17 amino acids long. Trimming removed 5 bases from V and 5 bases from J; junction bases left unmatched: 10. The germline V gene encodes CDR1 SEHNR and CDR2 FQNEAQ (reference sequence). The CDR3 DNA sequence: TGTGCCAGCAGCCCGGGGACAGGGAGGTCGAATAATTCACCCCTCCACTTT. Translated, it gives CASSPGTGRSNNSPLHF. Filled out from reference TRBV7-9 and TRBJ1-6, the complete variable domain reads DTGVSQNPRHKITKRGQNVTFRCDPISEHNRLYWYRQTLGQGPEFLTYFQNEAQLEKSRLLSDRFSAERPKGSFSTLEIQRTEQGDSAMYLCASSPGTGRSNNSPLHFGNGTRLTVT.

V is TRBV29-1 and J is TRBJ1-2; possibly TRBD1 for D (5 bases). The CDR3 covers 13 residues. Germline V gene data show CDR1 as SQVTM and CDR2 as ANQGSEA. Trimming took 1 base from V and 8 from J, leaving 14 bases between them. CDR3 nucleotide sequence: TGCAGCGTTGAAGGGGTGCAGGGTCAAGGCTACACCTTC. This translates into CSVEGVQGQGYTF.

The rearrangement joins TRBV7-9 to TRBJ1-4; D call uncertain. CDR3 size: 15 residues. The germline V gene has CDR1 SEHNR and CDR2 FQNEAQ (reference sequence). Trimming removed 1 base at V and 6 bases at J, with 12 bases between. The CDR3 coding sequence is TGTGCCAGCAGCTTAGTAGACGGCTCCCATGAAAAACTGTTTTTT. Translating gives CASSLVDGSHEKLFF.

The CDR3 region is CASSSRDWRNEQFF. Written as DNA, the CDR3 is TGTGCCAGCAGTTCGCGGGATTGGAGGAATGAGCAGTTCTTC. The chain couples TRBV2 to TRBJ2-1, with a tentative D call TRBD2 (6 bases). Germline CDR1 SNHLY, CDR2 FYNNEI. CDR3 length: 14 residues. V was cut by 5 bases and J by 7 bases, with 15 bases left in between.

This chain connects TRBV12-2 to TRBJ1-5. TRBV12-2 is flagged as a pseudogene. The CDR3 spans 18 residues. CDR3 in DNA: TGTGCAAGTCGCTTACACCCCGACCGGCGTGGTCTAAGTCCGGCCCAGCATTTT. This gives the protein CASRLHPDRRGLSPAQHF.

This sequence joins TRBV11-2 and TRBJ1-2; 12 bases are shared with TRBD1. With V trimmed by 6 bases and J by 6 bases, 5 bases remained unmatched. The CDR3 is made up of 14 amino acids. Germline lookup yields CDR1 SGHAT and CDR2 FQNNGV. In nucleotides, the CDR3 is TGTGCCAGCAGACTGGGACAGGGGGCCCATGGCTACACCTTC. Translated, it gives CASRLGQGAHGYTF.

This chain connects TRBV12-3 or TRBV12-4 to TRBJ1-5; no clear D. Trimming removed 3 bases at V and 6 bases at J, with 9 bases between. The CDR3 length is 13 residues. CDR3 sequence (DNA): TGTGCCAGCAGTTTGGTTGTGACTCAGCCCCAGCATTTT. Its protein is CASSLVVTQPQHF.

As DNA, the CDR3 is TGTGCCAGCAGACGGACAGGGGACTCTGGAAACACCATATATTTT. This sequence encodes CASRRTGDSGNTIYF. V is TRBV6-5 and J is TRBJ1-3; 9 bases match TRBD1. V trimming: 6 bases; J trimming: 0 bases; junction bases outside the gene matches: 3. The CDR3 is made up of 15 amino acids. CDR1 is MNHEY, CDR2 SVGAGI, per germline.

The J gene is TRBJ1-5, the V gene TRBV2; the D gene is possibly TRBD1 (6 bases). Deletions cut 4 bases from V and 2 bases from J, with 18 bases between. The CDR3 totals 17 residues. CDR1 and CDR2 from the germline V gene are SNHLY and FYNNEI. The DNA of the CDR3 is TGTGCCAGCAGTGGTGGATTTACAGGGTTTGGCAATCAGCCCCAGCATTTT. Protein product: CASSGGFTGFGNQPQHF.